This note documents a single T cell receptor beta chain sequence. These data come from a study of T cell changes during pregnancy in multiple sclerosis. Trimming took off 0 bases at V and 6 bases at J, with 10 bases between the two ends. Germline-derived CDR1 and CDR2 are SGDLS and YYNGEE. There are 14 residues in the CDR3. The protocol was immunoSEQ multiplex PCR, while the TCRdb copy is restricted to in-frame clones and leaves out a portion. The table lists almost 35,000 clones, approximately 91% of them singletons, with approximately 4.4% in the top ten. The chain is built from TRBV9 and TRBJ1-5; no clear D. The origin of this receptor is a female donor in good health, enrolled as a control in a pregnancy study. The sample here was peripheral blood, taken in the second trimester of pregnancy. CDR3: CASSVGGSGQPQHF. The DNA for the CDR3 is TGTGCCAGCAGCGTAGGAGGGAGTGGTCAGCCCCAGCATTTT.